This T cell receptor (beta chain) was obtained from a study of T cell responses to AZD1222 COVID-19 vaccine. Study-wide findings and caveats: Distributed over spike, vaccine-associated CD4 TCRs predominated at 160-218 and 743-854. At study baseline, merely about 6 AZD1222 recipients were seropositive.

Per the germline V gene, CDR1 is MNHNS and CDR2 is SASEGT. The CDR3 extends over 17 amino acids. Between the trimmed V and J ends, which lost 4 bases and 6 bases, there was a span of 22 bases. Worth noting for this clone: Its specificity is not known.

Only in-frame clones appear in the TCRdb table, and some are missing; sequencing was by immunoSEQ multiplex PCR. The profile shows fewer than 150,000 clones, roughly nine tenths of them singletons. The receptor comes from an adult who received the AZD1222 COVID-19 vaccine. The sample consisted of peripheral blood, taken 28 days after the second AZD1222 dose. V usage is TRBV6-1 and J usage is TRBJ1-5; D perhaps matches TRBD1 (6 bases). The CDR3 loop reads CASSGGGAVSLRQPQHF. In DNA form, the CDR3 reads TGTGCCAGCAGTGGGGGGGGCGCGGTCTCTTTGCGTCAGCCCCAGCATTTT.